The rows below give T cell receptor beta chains drawn from one sample of a study of cytomegalovirus exposure and HLA in healthy donors. Here immunoSEQ multiplex PCR was the method, and the copy in TCRdb shows in-frame clones only, minus some. Its table lists tens of thousands of clones. The sequencing input was PBMCs. These receptors were collected from a boy aged 5-17 years in good health and CMV-seronegative. Both conserved end residues are trimmed from each CDR3. D genes are given only for firm matches.

J gene,D gene,V gene,CDR3 protein
TRBJ2-7,TRBD2,TRBV5-1,ASWSGRTASYEQY
TRBJ1-4,TRBD1,TRBV5-1,ASSLVQGADEKLF
TRBJ2-5,.,TRBV27,ASSLRTGQETQY
TRBJ2-7,TRBD2,TRBV27,ASSPRGVGNEQY
TRBJ1-5,TRBD1,TRBV7-2,ASSLRDRDTQPQH
TRBJ1-2,.,TRBV7-9,ASHSTGTHGGYT
TRBJ2-7,.,TRBV5-1,ASSFGQGGAYEQY
TRBJ2-7,TRBD1,TRBV6-6,ASSYVLGQNTYEQY
TRBJ1-2,.,TRBV14,ASSQRSANYGYT
TRBJ2-1,TRBD2,TRBV11-2,ASSDGLVYEQF
TRBJ1-3,.,TRBV5-1,ATSPGGGTSGNTIY
TRBJ1-5,.,TRBV27,ASSLSKVGGQPQH
TRBJ2-7,.,TRBV18,ASSDRPTTPYEQY
TRBJ2-2,TRBD2,TRBV7-9,ASTKGGGTGELF
TRBJ2-3,TRBD2,TRBV6-6,ASRGTSASTDTQY
TRBJ2-5,TRBD2,TRBV6-5,ASSYMTSGIKQY
TRBJ2-5,TRBD2,TRBV19,ASKGLAGGRETQY
TRBJ2-6,TRBD1,TRBV19,ASSILPGGTTSSGANVLT
TRBJ2-1,.,TRBV6-5,ASSYKSGPSYNEQF
TRBJ1-2,TRBD1,TRBV7-9,ASSRTTGGVGGYT
TRBJ2-3,.,TRBV2,ASSSTTDTQY
TRBJ2-6,TRBD2,TRBV5-6,ASSLVGGGSSGANVLT
TRBJ2-1,TRBD2,TRBV30,AWGARDGRATGQF
TRBJ1-6,.,TRBV10-2,ASTSPGQNSPLH
TRBJ1-2,TRBD1,TRBV6-6,ASSYEGTGVRGYT
TRBJ2-7,TRBD2,TRBV29-1,SAASGRALGEQY
TRBJ1-6,TRBD1,TRBV27,ASSRSGQGNSPLH
TRBJ2-3,TRBD2,TRBV15,ATSNTNSGDTQY
TRBJ2-5,.,TRBV10-1,ASSDPLKETQY
TRBJ1-5,TRBD1,TRBV6-1,ASSEGRTGGGQPQH
TRBJ2-7,.,TRBV29-1,SVEAEAYEQY
TRBJ1-2,TRBD1,TRBV30,ACGTGGPGYT
TRBJ1-1,TRBD1,TRBV6-7,ASSYRPGTGGGWGTEAF
.,TRBD2,TRBV19,ASKAGGLGSYEQY
TRBJ2-1,.,TRBV7-3,ASSSRDNEQF
TRBJ2-3,.,TRBV10-3,AITQASTDTQY
TRBJ1-6,TRBD1,TRBV10-3,AISESSGTGNSPLH
TRBJ2-6,.,TRBV6-1,ASTRVAGANVLT
TRBJ2-5,.,TRBV2,ASSDGQLGLETQY
TRBJ2-1,.,TRBV29-1,SGAVHEIAEQF
TRBJ1-5,.,TRBV6-1,ASMEALSNQPQH
TRBJ1-4,.,TRBV7-9,ASSLGAGGSEKLF
TRBJ1-2,TRBD1,TRBV6-5,ASSYRQGRYGYT
TRBJ1-5,.,TRBV28,ASSRSGPDQPQH
TRBJ1-5,.,TRBV27,ASSFFPNQPQH